This TCR beta chain was recorded in a study of blood T cell repertoires in COVID-19 (dated by TCRdb to about 2020). Notes on the research overall: Collaborator samples came from the United States, Italy and Spain and covered acute and convalescent phases of COVID-19. The material from the prospective study consisted of cDNA or gDNA derived from T cells, B-cell-depleted T cells, or PBMCs. Deeply sampled blood TCRbeta repertoires from subjects exposed to, actively infected with, or recovered from COVID-19 were included in the dataset. A freely available public database, intended as a resource for researchers studying the immune response to SARS-CoV-2, is where the repertoires were released. The samples were drawn from two sources: the first 160 participants of the ongoing ImmuneRACE study, and fewer than 1,500 subjects contributed by 6 global collaborators. The sample metadata nearly always contained a de-identified subject ID, COVID-19 status, age in years and sex. Where available, HLA class I and class II types were obtained from metadata supplied by the sample provider rather than from assay-based typing. What the study reported, not specific to this receptor: Clinical and demographic metadata were provided uncurated, with the amount varying by source and participant.

Enrolling through a virtual design, the prospective study's participants ranged in age from roughly 18 to 95 years and lived across around 25 United States geographic areas. To assign participants to cohorts, the prospective study relied on clinical history that participants themselves reported in a screening survey and a study questionnaire. Exposed participants had been in contact, within 2 weeks of entering the study, with a person who had a PCR-confirmed or clinician-diagnosed case of COVID-19. In the prospective study, mobile phlebotomists collected whole blood, serum and a nasopharyngeal or oropharyngeal swab from each participant. Participants in the prospective study had the option to provide additional blood draws and questionnaires over an approximately 2-month period. Blood samples from the prospective study were shipped frozen or at room temperature prior to DNA extraction. TCRbeta CDR3 regions were amplified from genomic DNA by means of the immunoSEQ Assay, a bias-controlled multiplex PCR. Turning to the authors' computational methods: Nucleated cell counts per sample were estimated from amplification of reference gene primers within the assay. To quantify the absolute abundance of each unique TCRbeta CDR3 rearrangement, sequence reads were collapsed and filtered. Productive Simpson clonality was computed per sample as the square root of Simpson's diversity index over productive rearrangements. TCRdb provides this immuneACCESS table in a form limited to in-frame rearrangements. Some clones are lacking; in checked studies, under half of them reflect an unresolved V gene, and why the rest are absent is not known. That table gives V, J and clone size, and the DNA gave D and trimming. This sample gives some 400,000 clones in total; approximately 90% of them show up just once. About 0.9% of the sample lies in the top ten.

The CDR3 numbers 14 residues from cysteine through phenylalanine. Here the CDR3 DNA is all that survives: 42 bases in frame from base 1. According to the germline V gene (reference sequence), CDR1 reads GTSNPN and CDR2 reads SVGIG. V and J are truncated by 0 bases and 6 bases respectively, leaving an intervening sequence of 11 bases. Worth noting for this clone: Its antigen target is currently unknown. No much larger clone is present one base from it, and per-base qualities are unavailable.

The chain uses TRBV30 and TRBJ2-2; no D gene call is confident. This receptor was taken from a woman in her thirties or forties who had been exposed to COVID-19. Sequenced input: PBMCs or T cells enriched from blood (not recorded which). The CDR3 reads as follows: CAWSVQSLAGELFF. DNA sequence: TGTGCCTGGAGTGTACAATCGCTAGCCGGGGAGCTGTTTTTT.